This T cell receptor beta chain originates from a study of cytomegalovirus exposure and HLA in healthy donors. Overall study results and limits: The likely origin of a cluster of highly shared sequence variants was a sequencing artifact. The authors excluded some V segments, including TRBV6-2 and TRBV6-3, as indistinguishable.

V was clipped by 1 base and J by 0 bases, with 13 bases between them. Germline-derived CDR1 and CDR2 are SGHRS and YFSETQ. The CDR3 is made up of 16 amino acids. For this clone: The antigen is unknown.

The PCR had 60 Vbeta and 13 Jbeta primers. The data were produced by immunoSEQ multiplex PCR, yet TCRdb's version contains in-frame clones alone and is incomplete. The repertoire holds around 190,000 clones, about 80% seen once, with under 3% in the top ten. This TCR derives from a young woman in good health and CMV-seronegative. What was sequenced was PBMCs. The V gene is TRBV5-1, the J gene TRBJ1-2; tentatively, D is TRBD1 (5 bases). CDR3 sequence (DNA): TGCGCCAGCAGCTTGAGCGGGGGGGAAGCTAACTATGGCTACACCTTC. Translation: CASSLSGGEANYGYTF.